The 3 T cell receptor beta chains reported below all come from one sample, sequenced in a study of shared clonotypes between healthy human individuals. Repertoires were generated with immunoSEQ multiplex PCR, while TCRdb's copy carries only in-frame clones and drops some. The sample lists roughly 1,500,000 clones, around 98% occurring once. The specimen sequenced was naive CD4+ T cells sorted from blood. Indicated subset: CD45RA+ positively selected. The origin of the receptors is a man under 40 in good health.

This chain connects TRBV25-1 to TRBJ1-4; D is unclear. This CDR3 region has 14 residues. Germline V gene lookup returns CDR1 MGHDK and CDR2 SYGVNS. V was pared by 5 bases and J by 8 bases, with 15 bases between. CDR3 protein: CASSPDREEEKLFF. CDR3 sequence (DNA): TGTGCCAGCAGTCCGGATCGGGAGGAGGAAAAACTGTTTTTT. The whole variable domain, remainder taken from reference TRBV25-1 and TRBJ1-4, is EADIYQTPRYLVIGTGKKITLECSQTMGHDKMYWYQQDPGMELHLIHYSYGVNSTEKGDLSSESTVSRIRTEHFPLTLESARPSHTSQYLCASSPDREEEKLFFGSGTQLSVL.

The chain is built from TRBV6-5 and TRBJ1-1; the match to TRBD1 covers 8 bases. Germline V gives CDR1 MNHEY, CDR2 SVGAGI. J was trimmed by 10 bases and V by 0 bases; bases with no gene match: 1. The CDR3 is 12 amino acids. CDR3 sequence reads: CASSYSTGVAFF. CDR3 coding DNA: TGTGCCAGCAGTTACTCGACAGGGGTAGCTTTCTTT.

The rearrangement links TRBV4-1 to TRBJ2-3; D gene unclear. CDR1 is MGHRA, CDR2 YSYEKL, per germline. The CDR3 is made up of 19 amino acids. Trimming pared 1 base from V and 0 bases from J, leaving 20 bases between. The CDR3 sequence is CASSQGAFWQATSTDTQYF. The DNA for the CDR3 is TGCGCCAGCAGCCAAGGGGCTTTTTGGCAGGCCACTAGCACAGATACGCAGTATTTT.